These 17 T cell receptor beta chains came from one sample sequenced in a study of T cell repertoires in cytomegalovirus infection. TCRdb reanalysed the reads using MiXCR and keeps one entry per CDR3 protein. The sample holds about 920,000 distinct CDR3 sequences; around 32% are singletons and the top ten take roughly 13%. No antigen has been identified for these receptors. The sequencing here drew on cultured CD8+ T cells from PBMCs, taken from culture after CMV antigen stimulation. The receptors come from a human donor in good health (CMV status not recorded). Some clones in this sample may be carry-over from other donors' samples.

This chain links TRBV7-8 with TRBJ2-5; TRBD2 aligns across 9 bases. Germline V gene sequence: CDR1 SGHVS, CDR2 FQNEAQ. The length of the CDR3 is 17 residues. V shed 5 bases and J 2 bases; nucleotides not matched to a gene: 12. CDR3 coding DNA: TGTGCCAGCAGCCCTCGCTGGCGGGCGGGGGGGCAAGAGACCCAGTACTTC. Amino acid sequence: CASSPRWRAGGQETQYF.

The chain recombines TRBV5-6 with TRBJ2-7; 9 positions agree with TRBD1. The CDR3 sequence is 14 residues long. From germline, CDR1 is SGHDT and CDR2 YYEEEE. V dropped 2 bases and J dropped 9; count of bases not matched to a gene: 9. The DNA for the CDR3 is TGTGCCAGCAGCTTTGGGACAGGGTTTGGCGTGCAGTACTTC. It yields the protein CASSFGTGFGVQYF.

This clonotype was counted only a few times. CDR3 protein: CASSEQNPGQGALGANVLTF. CDR3 DNA: TGTGCCAGCAGTGAACAAAACCCGGGACAGGGGGCGCTAGGGGCCAACGTCCTGACTTTC. This chain joins TRBV25-1 and TRBJ2-6; 12 nucleotides agree with TRBD1. Per the germline V gene, CDR1 is MGHDK and CDR2 is SYGVNS. V lost 2 bases to trimming and J lost 4 bases; unmatched junction nucleotides: 12. This CDR3 region has 20 residues.

J is TRBJ2-7 and V is TRBV2, with 9 nucleotides matching TRBD1. Germline assignment: CDR1 SNHLY and CDR2 FYNNEI. This CDR3 has 13 amino acids. V was pared by 6 bases and J by 6 bases, with 6 bases of the junction left unmatched. CDR3: CASRDRGGREQYF. The CDR3 coding sequence is TGTGCCAGCAGGGACAGGGGCGGACGCGAGCAGTACTTC.

DNA for the CDR3: TGTGCCAGTAGTATCAGGCGGGAATTGTCAAACATTCAGTACTTC. Its protein product is CASSIRRELSNIQYF. The chain uses TRBV19 and TRBJ2-4, with D possibly being TRBD2 (6 bases). Trimming left V 3 bases short and J 6 bases short, with 15 bases between. The CDR3 is 15 amino acids. Per the germline V gene, CDR1 is LNHDA and CDR2 is SQIVND (reference sequence). The entire variable domain, with the rest obtained from reference TRBV19 and TRBJ2-4, is as follows: DGGITQSPKYLFRKEGQNVTLSCEQNLNHDAMYWYRQDPGQGLRLIYYSQIVNDFQKGDIAEGYSVSREKKESFPLTVTSAQKNPTAFYLCASSIRRELSNIQYFGAGTRLSVL.

This sequence joins TRBV6-5 and TRBJ2-2; 8 bases are a match to TRBD2. The germline V gene encodes CDR1 MNHEY and CDR2 SVGAGI. This CDR3 contains 14 residues. V shed 8 bases and J 6 bases; nucleotides not matched to a gene: 8. The CDR3 reads CASSRGGLAGELFF. Written as DNA, the CDR3 is TGTGCCAGCTCCCGGGGGGGGCTGGCCGGGGAGCTGTTTTTT.

V is TRBV12-3 or TRBV12-4 and J is TRBJ1-1; TRBD1 aligns across 7 bases. The CDR3 length is 13 residues. Germline trimming cut 6 bases from V and 5 bases from J; bases unmatched to any gene: 6. The CDR3 bases are TGTGCCAGCAGCATAGGGACAGTTACTGAAGCTTTCTTT. This translates into CASSIGTVTEAFF.

The CDR3 region is CASSGNGNQPQHF. Here the CDR3 DNA reads TGTGCCAGCAGTGGCAACGGGAATCAGCCCCAGCATTTT. The J gene is TRBJ1-5, the V gene TRBV6-8, with D hard to call. Germline V lookup: CDR1 MNHGY, CDR2 SAAAGT. CDR3 length: 13 amino acids. The V and J ends lost 5 bases and 4 bases respectively, with 9 bases between them.

J is TRBJ2-1 and V is TRBV5-6; tentatively, D is TRBD2 (6 bases). The V end lost 1 base, the J end lost 0 bases, and 17 bases lay between the germline ends. CDR3 length: 18 amino acids. The germline V gene has CDR1 SGHDT and CDR2 YYEEEE. The CDR3 sequence: CASSLREPIESSYNEQFF. In DNA form, the CDR3 reads TGTGCCAGCAGCTTGCGGGAGCCCATAGAAAGCTCCTACAATGAGCAGTTCTTC.

This clonotype was detected only a few times. For the CDR3, the DNA is TGCAGCGTTGAAGGTATTTCCAGCACAGATACGCAGTATTTT. This encodes CSVEGISSTDTQYF. The genes are TRBV29-1 and TRBJ2-3; D remains ambiguous. Trimming took off 1 base at V and 0 bases at J, with 8 bases between the two ends. Germline loops: CDR1 SQVTM, CDR2 ANQGSEA. This CDR3 region has 14 residues.

In this sample, this clonotype turned up once. This chain connects TRBV5-8 to TRBJ1-5; 9 bases agree with TRBD1. This CDR3 is built from 16 residues. Germline V gene lookup returns CDR1 SGHTS and CDR2 YDEGEE. Trimming took 4 bases from V and 5 from J; bases not matched to a gene: 10. DNA of the CDR3: TGTGCCAGCAGCCGCCTCAACAGGGGGCCGGATCAGCCCCAGCATTTT. It yields the protein CASSRLNRGPDQPQHF.

This clonotype has ten or more counts. CDR3 sequence: CASSLGYPRGTQYF. The CDR3 DNA is TGTGCCAGCAGCTTAGGCTATCCAAGAGGGACCCAGTACTTC. The chain is built from TRBV7-2 and TRBJ2-5; D is undetermined. Trimming removed 1 base at V and 7 bases at J, with 13 bases between. The CDR3 runs to 14 residues. Germline-derived CDR1 and CDR2 are SGHTA and FQGNSA.

The V call is TRBV9, the J call TRBJ2-3; no reliable D call. In germline, CDR1 is SGDLS, CDR2 YYNGEE. The CDR3 runs to 15 residues. Trimming removed 3 bases at V and 0 bases at J, with 11 bases between. The DNA for the CDR3 is TGTGCCAGCAGCGGAGCAGTTTCTAGCACAGATACGCAGTATTTT. Protein product: CASSGAVSSTDTQYF.

This clonotype has only a few counts. The genes are TRBV19 and TRBJ1-2; TRBD1 might be the D (5 bases). The length of the CDR3 is 17 residues. From germline, CDR1 is LNHDA and CDR2 SQIVND (reference sequence). V was pared by 3 bases and J by 0 bases, with 17 bases between. CDR3 protein: CASSIDPREGANYGYTF. The CDR3 DNA reads TGTGCCAGTAGTATCGACCCACGAGAAGGGGCTAACTATGGCTACACCTTC.

The sample holds a few counts of this clonotype. The chain recombines TRBV7-9 with TRBJ2-3, with 7 bases fitting TRBD1. The CDR3 loop spans 16 amino acids. Unmatched junction bases numbered 12, after V lost 7 bases and J lost 2 bases. Germline V lookup: CDR1 SEHNR, CDR2 FQNEAQ (reference sequence). In DNA, the CDR3 is TGTGCCAGCACGTATAGGGGACAGCCTCTCACAGATACGCAGTATTTT. Translating gives CASTYRGQPLTDTQYF.

This clonotype came up a few times. The gene calls are TRBV28 and TRBJ2-2; D not resolved. CDR1 is MDHEN and CDR2 is SYDVKM in the germline V gene. V was trimmed by 1 base and J by 6 bases, leaving 6 bases between them. This CDR3 contains 13 residues. Written as DNA, the CDR3 is TGTGCCAGCAGTTTATTGAGGTCCGGGGAGCTGTTTTTT. Translated: CASSLLRSGELFF.

The chain employs TRBV20-1 and TRBJ2-1; 7 bases agree with TRBD1. J lost 7 bases, V lost 2 bases, and 11 bases had no gene match. CDR1 DFQATT and CDR2 SNEGSKA come from the germline V gene (reference sequence). This CDR3 has 15 residues. The CDR3 is CSARSPDRPGNEQFF. Written as DNA, the CDR3 is TGCAGTGCTAGATCCCCGGACAGGCCGGGAAATGAGCAGTTCTTC.